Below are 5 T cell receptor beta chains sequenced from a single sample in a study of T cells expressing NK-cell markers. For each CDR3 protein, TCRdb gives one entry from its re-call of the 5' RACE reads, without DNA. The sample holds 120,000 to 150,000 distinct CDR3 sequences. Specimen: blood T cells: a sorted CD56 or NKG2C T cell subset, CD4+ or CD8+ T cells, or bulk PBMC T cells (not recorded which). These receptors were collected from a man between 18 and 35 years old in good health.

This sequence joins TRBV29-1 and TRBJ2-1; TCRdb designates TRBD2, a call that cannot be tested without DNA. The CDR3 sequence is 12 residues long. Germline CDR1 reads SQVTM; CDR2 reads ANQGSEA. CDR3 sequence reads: CSATSGDNEQFF.

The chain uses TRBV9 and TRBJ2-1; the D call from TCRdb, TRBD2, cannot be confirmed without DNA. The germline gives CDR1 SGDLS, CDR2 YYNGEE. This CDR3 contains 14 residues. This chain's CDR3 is CASSAGLAGGPQFF.

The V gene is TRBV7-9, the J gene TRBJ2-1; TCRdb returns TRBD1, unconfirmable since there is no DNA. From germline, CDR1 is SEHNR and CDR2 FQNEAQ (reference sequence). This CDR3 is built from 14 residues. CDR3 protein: CASPGGSLDNEQFF.

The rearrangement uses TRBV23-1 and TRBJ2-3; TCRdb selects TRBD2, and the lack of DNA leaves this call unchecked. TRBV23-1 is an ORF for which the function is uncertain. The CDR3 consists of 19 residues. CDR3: CASRLPGLAGEVGTDTQYF.

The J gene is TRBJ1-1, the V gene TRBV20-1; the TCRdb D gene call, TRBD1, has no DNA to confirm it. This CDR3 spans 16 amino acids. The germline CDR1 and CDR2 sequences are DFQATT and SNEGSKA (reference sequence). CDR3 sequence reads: CSATNSEGARFTEAFF.